The 22 T cell receptor beta chains reported below all come from one sample, sequenced in a study of T cell repertoires in cytomegalovirus infection. TCRdb independently ran MiXCR on the reads; one entry per CDR3 protein. The repertoire holds about 200,000 distinct CDR3 sequences, with 9.5% as singletons. The sequenced material came from PBMCs. These receptors came from a human donor in good health (CMV status not recorded). Some clones in this sample may be carry-over from other donors' samples.

At least ten counts were recorded for this clonotype. The chain uses TRBV4-1 and TRBJ2-1, with 10 bases that match TRBD2. The CDR3 contains 18 residues. The J segment lost 1 base and the V segment lost 0 bases, leaving 6 bases of the junction unmatched. Germline values: CDR1 MGHRA, CDR2 YSYEKL. The CDR3 bases are TGCGCCAGCAGCCAAGATCTCTCAGCGGGAGGGTCCTACAATGAGCAGTTCTTC. Residues: CASSQDLSAGGSYNEQFF.

This clonotype was counted many times. The CDR3 DNA reads as TGTGCCAGCAGTTTTCGGGGGGTAGGTCAGCCCCAGCATTTT. Its protein is CASSFRGVGQPQHF. The J gene is TRBJ1-5, the V gene TRBV28, with D possibly matching TRBD1 (5 bases). Germline V lookup: CDR1 MDHEN, CDR2 SYDVKM. The V and J ends lost 3 bases and 6 bases respectively, with 12 bases between them. The CDR3 extends over 14 amino acids.

This chain uses TRBV7-2 with TRBJ2-5; D tentatively reads TRBD1 or TRBD2 (6 bases each). The CDR3 length is 16 residues. With 4 bases removed from V and 5 bases from J, the gap between germline ends came to 20 bases. Per germline, CDR1 SGHTA and CDR2 FQGNSA. The CDR3 protein is CASSSRGGLVGETQYF. The CDR3 coding sequence is TGTGCCAGCAGCTCTAGAGGGGGGCTAGTGGGGGAGACCCAGTACTTC. The full variable domain, rest sourced from reference TRBV7-2 and TRBJ2-5, is GAGVSQSPSNKVTEKGKDVELRCDPISGHTALYWYRQSLGQGLEFLIYFQGNSAPDKSGLPSDRFSAERTGGSVSTLTIQRTQQEDSAVYLCASSSRGGLVGETQYFGPGTRLLVL.

This clonotype was observed at least ten times. The chain couples TRBV2 to TRBJ1-6; no clear D gene. V shed 0 bases and J shed 10 bases, with 13 bases lying between them. From germline, CDR1 is SNHLY and CDR2 FYNNEI. The CDR3 loop spans 15 amino acids. CDR3 DNA sequence: TGTGCCAGCAGTGAAGCGCCCGGGGTGGGCTCACCCCTCCACTTT. It translates to CASSEAPGVGSPLHF.

This clonotype came up many times. V is TRBV7-2 and J is TRBJ2-1, with TRBD1 matching over 7 bases. Germline V gene sequence: CDR1 SGHTA, CDR2 FQGNSA. This CDR3 spans 16 amino acids. J lost 3 bases, V lost 4 bases, and 9 bases had no gene match. CDR3 sequence (DNA): TGTGCCAGCAGCTCCCGTCGACAGGGTCACTACAATGAGCAGTTCTTC. The encoded protein is CASSSRRQGHYNEQFF.

The V gene is TRBV2, the J gene TRBJ2-3; TRBD1 is a possible D gene (6 bases). V was pared by 6 bases and J by 0 bases, with 13 bases between. The CDR3 runs 15 residues. Germline V CDR1 and CDR2: SNHLY, FYNNEI. CDR3 region: CASRGALRSTDTQYF. In DNA form, the CDR3 reads TGTGCCAGCAGGGGGGCGTTACGGAGCACAGATACGCAGTATTTT.

This clonotype appeared many times. The CDR3 loop is CASTRDFQETQYF. The CDR3 DNA sequence: TGTGCCAGCACCCGGGACTTTCAAGAGACCCAGTACTTC. The rearrangement uses TRBV7-2 and TRBJ2-5; a possible D gene is TRBD2 (6 bases). This CDR3 spans 13 amino acids. The germline gives CDR1 SGHTA, CDR2 FQGNSA. V was trimmed by 7 bases and J by 2 bases, leaving 11 bases between them.

V is TRBV28 and J is TRBJ2-5; D is undetermined. The CDR3 has 13 residues. Germline V gives CDR1 MDHEN, CDR2 SYDVKM. Trimming pared 2 bases from V and 4 bases from J, leaving 8 bases between. CDR3 loop: CASSLHWGETQYF. The DNA of the CDR3 is TGTGCCAGCAGTTTACATTGGGGAGAGACCCAGTACTTC.

This clonotype was observed many times. This rearrangement joins TRBV29-1 to TRBJ2-7; 12 bases agree with TRBD2. Germline V lookup: CDR1 SQVTM, CDR2 ANQGSEA. The CDR3 totals 15 residues. J gave up 3 bases and V 6 bases, and 9 bases lay outside the gene matches. The CDR3 region has the DNA TGCAGCGTAAGACGAGGGACTAGCGGGTTCTACGAGCAGTACTTC. Its translation: CSVRRGTSGFYEQYF.

This clonotype was counted between two and nine times. The chain combines TRBV29-1 with TRBJ1-2; D perhaps matches TRBD1 (5 bases). The CDR3 runs 18 residues. V lost 6 bases, J lost 2 bases, and 28 bases lay in between. In germline, CDR1 is SQVTM, CDR2 ANQGSEA. DNA for the CDR3: TGCAGCGTGAGCCTATTGGGGCAACGCGGGAATTCCAACTATGGCTACACCTTC. Protein sequence: CSVSLLGQRGNSNYGYTF.

The V gene is TRBV20-1, the J gene TRBJ2-2; possibly TRBD1 or TRBD2 for D (5 bases each). With 3 bases removed from V and 3 bases from J, the gap between germline ends came to 14 bases. Looked up from germline, CDR1 is DFQATT and CDR2 is SNEGSKA (reference sequence). This CDR3 has 15 amino acids. CDR3 protein: CSARVGEMDTGELFF. The DNA for the CDR3 is TGCAGTGCTAGGGTGGGGGAAATGGACACCGGGGAGCTGTTTTTT.

This clonotype came up many times. This chain joins TRBV7-2 and TRBJ1-4; D gene unclear. The CDR3 has 13 residues. The germline gives CDR1 SGHTA, CDR2 FQGNSA. V dropped 3 bases and J dropped 4 bases, with 6 bases sitting between them. In DNA, the CDR3 is TGTGCCAGCAGCTTCGGACTTAATGAAAAACTGTTTTTT. Its translation: CASSFGLNEKLFF.

A few counts support this clonotype. The J gene is TRBJ2-7, the V gene TRBV12-3 or TRBV12-4, with a weak D call TRBD2 (6 bases). V was shortened by 5 bases and J by 5 bases, with 13 bases between the two germline ends. This CDR3 is built from 13 residues. DNA of the CDR3: TGTGCCAGCAGTCTACGTACTAGCAACGAGCAGTACTTC. Translating it yields CASSLRTSNEQYF.

In its sample, this clonotype was seen many times. The chain recombines TRBV7-2 with TRBJ1-1, with D perhaps matching TRBD1 (6 bases). Germline CDR1 reads SGHTA; CDR2 reads FQGNSA. V was trimmed by 4 bases and J by 2 bases, leaving 17 bases between them. This CDR3 has 16 residues. CDR3 sequence: CASSSPPGRGNTEAFF. CDR3 nucleotides: TGTGCCAGCAGCTCCCCCCCGGGCAGGGGAAACACTGAAGCTTTCTTT.

This clonotype has only a few counts. The rearrangement links TRBV14 to TRBJ1-3; D is perhaps TRBD1 (5 bases). The germline V gene encodes CDR1 SGHDN and CDR2 FVKESK. The ends were cut back, 3 bases at V and 0 bases at J, with 12 bases in the middle. This CDR3 contains 16 residues. CDR3 nucleotides: TGTGCCAGCAGCCACCGGGACCACAGCTCTGGAAACACCATATATTTT. Its translation: CASSHRDHSSGNTIYF.

This clonotype has a count of ten or more. The chain joins TRBV6-2 or TRBV6-3 to TRBJ2-3; perhaps TRBD1 as D (5 bases). The germline V gene has CDR1 MNHEY and CDR2 SVGEGT. The length of the CDR3 is 16 residues. Between the trimmed V and J ends, which lost 6 bases and 0 bases, there was a span of 16 bases. The CDR3 reads CASRQTDRLSTDTQYF. DNA of the CDR3: TGTGCCAGCAGGCAGACTGACAGATTAAGCACAGATACGCAGTATTTT.

This clonotype was picked up a small number of times. The rearrangement uses TRBV24-1 and TRBJ2-7, with 10 bases identical to TRBD1. With V trimmed by 6 bases and J by 2 bases, 6 bases remained unmatched. The CDR3 is made up of 15 amino acids. From germline, CDR1 is KGHDR and CDR2 SFDVKD. The CDR3 bases are TGTGCCACCAGTAGAACCGGGACAGGGGCCTACGAGCAGTACTTC. This codes for CATSRTGTGAYEQYF.

There are many counts of this clonotype. The rearrangement links TRBV28 to TRBJ1-1, with D possibly matching TRBD1 (5 bases). Trimming took off 6 bases at V and 8 bases at J, with 10 bases between the two ends. Germline CDR1 is MDHEN and CDR2 is SYDVKM. The CDR3 has 11 amino acids. The CDR3 protein is CASSPNREAFF. The CDR3 DNA reads as TGTGCCAGCAGCCCGAACAGGGAAGCTTTCTTT.

This clonotype has ten or more counts. The chain recombines TRBV7-2 with TRBJ1-1; D is ambiguous. The CDR3 sequence is 15 residues long. Per the germline V gene, CDR1 is SGHTA and CDR2 is FQGNSA. Trimming stripped 1 base from V and 1 base from J, with 10 bases between. CDR3 bases: TGTGCCAGCAGCTTAGGGGTACTCCCGAACACTGAAGCTTTCTTT. This codes for CASSLGVLPNTEAFF.

The table lists this clonotype with many counts. The chain carries TRBV6-6 and TRBJ1-5, with TRBD1 identical over 7 bases. With 0 bases clipped from V and 3 bases from J, the junction kept 5 bases outside the gene matches. The germline V gene encodes CDR1 MNHNY and CDR2 SVGAGI (reference sequence). The length of the CDR3 is 16 residues. CDR3 protein: CASSYSDRPDNQPQHF. The CDR3 DNA reads as TGTGCCAGCAGTTACTCGGACAGGCCGGACAATCAGCCCCAGCATTTT.

Many counts were recorded for this clonotype. The chain carries TRBV5-6 and TRBJ1-6; D possibly corresponds to TRBD1 (5 bases). The CDR3 loop spans 15 amino acids. Trimming took 0 bases from V and 9 from J, leaving 13 bases between them. Per germline, CDR1 SGHDT and CDR2 YYEEEE. The CDR3 protein is CASSLDGGYRSPLHF. The CDR3 nucleotides read TGTGCCAGCAGCTTGGATGGGGGATATCGTTCACCCCTCCACTTT.

In its sample, this clonotype was seen a few times. This chain joins TRBV29-1 and TRBJ2-7; 10 bases match TRBD2. Trimming removed 4 bases from V and 3 bases from J; junction bases left unmatched: 3. CDR1 and CDR2 (germline): SQVTM, ANQGSEA. This CDR3 is 13 amino acids long. CDR3 amino acids: CSVVLAGNYEQYF. As DNA, the CDR3 is TGCAGCGTTGTACTAGCGGGAAACTACGAGCAGTACTTC.